The 5 T cell receptor beta chains below all came from one sample that was sequenced in a study of blood T cells in healthy people across ages. Alongside a J-beta primer mix, a sample-barcoded 5' primer served in a second PCR lasting roughly 6 to 12 cycles. TCRdb reprocessed the 5' RACE reads with MiXCR, giving one entry per CDR3 protein. The sample contains about 730,000 distinct CDR3 sequences, roughly 43% of which appear only once. Sequences were obtained from blood. Receptors originate from a woman aged 60-75 years in good health.

This clonotype was found once. The chain joins TRBV9 to TRBJ2-7, with TRBD2 matching 7 bases. CDR3 length: 14 residues. The junction had 8 bases not matched to a gene; V was cut back by 4 bases and J by 4 bases. Germline loops: CDR1 SGDLS, CDR2 YYNGEE. Here the CDR3 reads CASSPQGLGYEQYF. CDR3 sequence (DNA): TGTGCCAGCAGCCCCCAAGGACTAGGGTACGAGCAGTACTTC.

This clonotype was picked up many times. J is TRBJ2-1 and V is TRBV5-1, with TRBD2 matching over 8 bases. Germline loops: CDR1 SGHRS, CDR2 YFSETQ. The CDR3 extends over 14 amino acids. The V segment lost 4 bases and the J segment 8 bases; nucleotides outside the gene matches: 8. CDR3: CASSLPTGGDEQFF. For the CDR3, the DNA is TGCGCCAGCAGCCTTCCGACGGGGGGGGATGAGCAGTTCTTC. The full variable domain, rest sourced from reference TRBV5-1 and TRBJ2-1, is KAGVTQTPRYLIKTRGQQVTLSCSPISGHRSVSWYQQTPGQGLQFLFEYFSETQRNKGNFPGRFSGRQFSNSRSEMNVSTLELGDSALYLCASSLPTGGDEQFFGPGTRLTVL.

A word on this clonotype: A clone one base away is much larger, so this may be a read error. This chain links TRBV29-1 with TRBJ2-5; possibly TRBD1 for D (7 bases). Deletions cut 7 bases from V and 7 bases from J, with 16 bases between. This CDR3 is 12 amino acids long. CDR1 and CDR2 (germline): SQVTM, ANQGSEA. The DNA for the CDR3 is TGCAGCGCAACAGCGGAGGGGGCGACCCAGTACTTC. Its protein product is CSATAEGATQYF.

The J gene is TRBJ2-4, the V gene TRBV25-1; a weak D match, TRBD2 (7 bases). Trimming took off 4 bases at V and 13 bases at J, with 17 bases between the two ends. The CDR3 has 13 residues. Per germline, CDR1 MGHDK and CDR2 SYGVNS. This CDR3 reads CASSGLKGGEQYF. CDR3 sequence (DNA): TGTGCCAGCAGTGGCCTAAAGGGGGGGGAGCAGTACTTC.

The J gene is TRBJ1-2, the V gene TRBV12-3 or TRBV12-4; 7 nucleotides line up with TRBD1. The J segment lost 8 bases and the V segment lost 2 bases, leaving 8 bases of the junction unmatched. The CDR3 runs to 14 residues. The CDR3 DNA reads as TGTGCCAGCAGTTTATATGAGGGGGCAGGAGGCTACACCTTC. Protein sequence: CASSLYEGAGGYTF.